The TCR beta chain described here comes from a study of cytomegalovirus exposure and HLA in healthy donors. In the PCR, 60 Vbeta and 13 Jbeta primers were used. The assay was immunoSEQ multiplex PCR, and TCRdb's table has in-frame clones only and misses some. The repertoire holds about 180,000 clones, with approximately 80% as singletons. Germline V CDR1 and CDR2: MDHEN, SYDVKM. V lost 2 bases and J 4 bases, leaving 11 bases between the germline ends. This CDR3 comprises 14 residues. The count of this clone is one. The sequence was obtained from a man aged 55-75 years in good health and CMV-seronegative. The sequencing input was PBMCs. The V gene is TRBV28, the J gene TRBJ2-5; possible D gene TRBD1, 6 bases. The CDR3 DNA is TGTGCCAGCAGTTTACAGGGGTTGCGAGAGACCCAGTACTTC. Translating it yields CASSLQGLRETQYF.